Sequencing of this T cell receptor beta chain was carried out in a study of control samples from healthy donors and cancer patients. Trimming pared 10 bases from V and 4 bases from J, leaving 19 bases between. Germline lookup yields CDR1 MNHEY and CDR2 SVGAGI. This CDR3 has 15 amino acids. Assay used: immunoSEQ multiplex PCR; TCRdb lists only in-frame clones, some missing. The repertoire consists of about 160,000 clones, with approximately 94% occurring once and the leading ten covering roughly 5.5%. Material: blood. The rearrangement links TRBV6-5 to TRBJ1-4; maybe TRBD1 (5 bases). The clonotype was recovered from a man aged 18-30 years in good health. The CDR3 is CATDLRDGDNEKLFF. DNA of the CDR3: TGTGCCACCGACCTCCGGGACGGAGATAATGAAAAACTGTTTTTT.